This T cell receptor (beta chain) stems from a study of patients and donors after allogeneic stem cell transplantation. Germline trimming cut 1 base from V and 10 bases from J; bases unmatched to any gene: 4. From germline, CDR1 is MNHEY and CDR2 SVGEGT. The CDR3 sequence is 13 residues long. TCRdb passed the RT-PCR reads through MiXCR, listing each CDR3 protein once. This sample has under 200,000 distinct CDR3 sequences, with 20% to 25% found just once. The TCR sequence derives from a human donor who was either an allogeneic HSCT recipient or a stem cell or donor lymphocyte infusion donor (not recorded which). It is not recorded whose cells these are; they may come from a transplant donor. Sequencing was carried out using blood, either unsorted or a sorted T cell fraction (not recorded which). The V gene is TRBV6-2 or TRBV6-3, the J gene TRBJ2-1, with 7 positions matching TRBD1. The CDR3, as DNA: TGTGCCAGCAGTTACTTCACAGGGGAGGAGCAGTTCTTC. The encoded protein is CASSYFTGEEQFF.